The entry below describes one T cell receptor (beta chain). Its target antigen remains unknown. Qualities for individual bases were not recorded, and no much larger clone is one base off. This sample was included in a study of post-analysis software for immune sequencing data (dated by TCRdb to about 2015). For the wider study: Relapsing-remitting, secondary progressive and progressive-relapsing multiple sclerosis were recorded as disease courses, and subtype annotation was lacking for some patients. The multiple sclerosis patient repertoires were compared with more than 10 previously published healthy control repertoires from donors aged about 6 to 26 years. A subset of samples was prepared in parallel using single-end sample barcoding, then pooled and co-amplified after Illumina adapter ligation.

V was cut back by 2 bases and J by 1 base, leaving a gap of 7 bases between them. The CDR3 contains 14 residues, cysteine and phenylalanine counted. The kept DNA is CDR3 alone, 42 bases in frame from the first base. For CDR1 and CDR2, the germline V gene lists KGHDR and SFDVKD. TCR beta repertoires were profiled from peripheral blood of 13 young patients with multiple sclerosis to demonstrate the VDJtools post-analysis software. The patients with multiple sclerosis were children and adolescents between about 6 and 15 years of age. Results and caveats for the whole study, not just this receptor: Patients showed significantly higher frequencies than controls for a handful of TRBV segments, among them TRBV5-6, TRBV5-1 and TRBV20-1. Significantly lower normalized Chao1 diversity was found in multiple sclerosis patients than in controls, suggesting substantial peripheral T-cell clonal expansion. The multiple sclerosis patient group was slightly younger than the control group. When samples were clustered directly using the F measure, samples prepared in the same batch co-clustered strongly, which prompted a batch-effect correction.

The library was made by PCR. This sample was sequenced with an Illumina HiSeq 2500. To reduce PCR and sequencing biases, unique molecular identifiers were incorporated into the TCR beta cDNA libraries. Some 500,000 cDNA molecules were obtained per 1 to 10 million input T cells, so each molecule approximated one T cell. Patient libraries were prepared and sequenced with the same protocol used for the earlier healthy control dataset. Samples belonging to the same batch were prepared together, multiplexed and sequenced on a shared HiSeq lane. As for how the authors treated the data: MIGEC was used to process the raw barcoded reads, and molecular identifier groups with only a single read were discarded before consensus assembly and CDR3 extraction. VDJtools was used for post-analysis of the clonotype tables, and diversity was normalized by down-sampling every dataset to the size of the smallest sample. In repertoire overlap clustering, CDR3 amino acid sequences, but not nucleotide sequences, were matched to correct batch-related cross-sample contamination. The raw public reads went through TCRdb reprocessing: fastp at Q25, MiXCR clone calling, in-frame beta chains kept. One record per CDR3 amino acid sequence lists the most common genes and DNA. These V and J calls originate from TCRdb's pipeline instead of the authors' own analysis. Present in this sample are some 690,000 distinct CDR3 sequences, 25% to 30% of which were seen just once. The ten largest clones take up 0.56% of the sample.

The receptor's source is a girl between 10 and 17 years old with multiple sclerosis. The sequenced sample consisted of blood. The V gene is TRBV24-1 and the J gene is TRBJ1-1, with no D gene named confidently. In nucleotide form, the sequence is TGTGCCACCAGTGATTCTCGAGGGAACACTGAAGCTTTCTTT. Its coded protein is CATSDSRGNTEAFF.